Sequencing of this T cell receptor (beta chain) was carried out in a study of blood T cells in healthy people across ages. About the study: Template switching caught about one barcoded beta molecule for each two T cells.

The CDR3 spans 15 residues. Germline V CDR1 and CDR2: SGHTA, FQGTGA. The V gene end was trimmed by 3 bases and the J gene end by 1 base; junction bases not matched to a gene: 2. Together with a sample-barcoded 5' primer, a J-beta primer mix was included in a second PCR lasting roughly 6 to 12 cycles. All samples yielded 2.5 million or more CDR3-containing paired-end reads. A single record per CDR3 protein comes from TCRdb applying MiXCR to the 5' RACE reads. This table holds hundreds of thousands of distinct CDR3 sequences, under 55% found once. A word on this clonotype: Its antigen remains unknown.

Isolated per sample were at least 6 million PBMCs. The study, taken as a whole, reports: Higher diversity and more naive CD4+ cells were features of long-lived donors, compared to aged donors.

The chain joins TRBV7-3 to TRBJ2-2, with 7 bases matching TRBD1. The specimen was blood. This receptor was taken from a man between 60 and 75 years old in good health. The DNA for the CDR3 is TGTGCCAGCAGCTTCAACAGGGGGAACACCGGGGAGCTGTTTTTT. Translation: CASSFNRGNTGELFF. The whole variable domain, filled in from reference TRBV7-3 and TRBJ2-2, reads GAGVSQTPSNKVTEKGKYVELRCDPISGHTALYWYRQSLGQGPEFLIYFQGTGAADDSGLPNDRFFAVRPEGSVSTLKIQRTERGDSAVYLCASSFNRGNTGELFFGEGSRLTVL.